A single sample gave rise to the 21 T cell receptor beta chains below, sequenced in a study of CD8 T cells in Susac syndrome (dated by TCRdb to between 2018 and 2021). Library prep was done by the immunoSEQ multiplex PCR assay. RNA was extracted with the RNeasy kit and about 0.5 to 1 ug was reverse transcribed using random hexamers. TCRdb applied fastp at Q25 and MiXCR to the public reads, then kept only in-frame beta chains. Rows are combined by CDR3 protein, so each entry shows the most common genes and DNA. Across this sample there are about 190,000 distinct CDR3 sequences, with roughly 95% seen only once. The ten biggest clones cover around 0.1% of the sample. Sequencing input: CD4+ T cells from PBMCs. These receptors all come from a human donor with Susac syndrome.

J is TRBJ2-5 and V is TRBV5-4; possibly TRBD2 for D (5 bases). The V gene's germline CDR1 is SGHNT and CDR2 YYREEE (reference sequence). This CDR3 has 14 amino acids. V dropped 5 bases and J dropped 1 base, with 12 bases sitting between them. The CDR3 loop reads CASRTELGQETQYF. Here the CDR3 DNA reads TGTGCCAGCAGGACCGAACTAGGCCAAGAGACCCAGTACTTC.

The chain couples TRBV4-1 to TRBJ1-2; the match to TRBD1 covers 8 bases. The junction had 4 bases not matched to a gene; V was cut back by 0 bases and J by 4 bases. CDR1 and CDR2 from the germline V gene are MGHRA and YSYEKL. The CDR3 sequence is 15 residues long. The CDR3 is CASSQDPGGFYGYTF. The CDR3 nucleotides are TGCGCCAGCAGCCAAGATCCAGGGGGCTTCTATGGCTACACCTTC.

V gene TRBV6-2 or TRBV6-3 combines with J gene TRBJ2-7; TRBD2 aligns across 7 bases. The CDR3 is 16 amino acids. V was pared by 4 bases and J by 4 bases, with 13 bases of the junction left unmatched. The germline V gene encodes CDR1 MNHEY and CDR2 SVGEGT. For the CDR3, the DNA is TGTGCCAGCAGTTTCGAACTAGTGGGAGGGAAATACGAGCAGTACTTC. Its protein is CASSFELVGGKYEQYF.

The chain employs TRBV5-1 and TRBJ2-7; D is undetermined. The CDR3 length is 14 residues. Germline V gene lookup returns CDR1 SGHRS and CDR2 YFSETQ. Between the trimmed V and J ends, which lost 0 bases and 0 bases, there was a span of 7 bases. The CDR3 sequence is CASSLAPFSYEQYF. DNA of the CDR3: TGCGCCAGCAGCTTGGCCCCCTTCTCCTACGAGCAGTACTTC.

CDR3 region: CASSLMDSLATNEKLFF. CDR3 DNA sequence: TGCGCCAGCAGCTTGATGGACAGCCTTGCAACTAATGAAAAACTGTTTTTT. The rearrangement links TRBV5-1 to TRBJ1-4; weak D call: TRBD1 (6 bases). V was shortened by 1 base and J by 0 bases, with 13 bases between the two germline ends. Germline CDR1 reads SGHRS; CDR2 reads YFSETQ. The CDR3 runs 17 residues.

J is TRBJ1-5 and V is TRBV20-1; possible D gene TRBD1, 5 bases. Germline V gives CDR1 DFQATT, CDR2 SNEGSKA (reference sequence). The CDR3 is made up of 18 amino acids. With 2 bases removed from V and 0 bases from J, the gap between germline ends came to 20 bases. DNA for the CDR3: TGCAGTGCTAGAATGTTGCAGGGTCGGGGCTATAGCAATCAGCCCCAGCATTTT. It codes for CSARMLQGRGYSNQPQHF.

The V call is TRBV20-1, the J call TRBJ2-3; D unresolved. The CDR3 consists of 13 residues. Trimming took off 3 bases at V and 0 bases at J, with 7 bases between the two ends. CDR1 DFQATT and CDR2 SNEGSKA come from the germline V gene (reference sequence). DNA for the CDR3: TGCAGTGCTAGCGGCGCTAGCACAGATACGCAGTATTTT. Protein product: CSASGASTDTQYF.

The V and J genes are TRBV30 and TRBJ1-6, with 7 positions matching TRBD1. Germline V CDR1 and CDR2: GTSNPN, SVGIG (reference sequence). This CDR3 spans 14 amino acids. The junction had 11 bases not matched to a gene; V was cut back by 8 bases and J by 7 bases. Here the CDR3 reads CARQNRDRNSPLHF. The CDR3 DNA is TGTGCCCGGCAGAACCGGGACAGAAATTCACCCCTCCACTTT. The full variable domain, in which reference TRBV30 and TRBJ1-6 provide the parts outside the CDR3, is SQTIHQWPATLVQPVGSPLSLECTVEGTSNPNLYWYRQAAGRGLQLLFYSVGIGQISSEVPQNLSASRPQDRQFILSSKKLLLSDSGFYLCARQNRDRNSPLHFGNGTRLTVT.

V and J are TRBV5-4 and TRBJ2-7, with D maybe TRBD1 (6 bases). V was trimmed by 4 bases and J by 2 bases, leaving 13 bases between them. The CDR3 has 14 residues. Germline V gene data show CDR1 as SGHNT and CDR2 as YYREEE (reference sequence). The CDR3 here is CASSPRDTTYEQYF. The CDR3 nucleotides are TGTGCCAGCAGCCCCCGGGACACTACCTACGAGCAGTACTTC.

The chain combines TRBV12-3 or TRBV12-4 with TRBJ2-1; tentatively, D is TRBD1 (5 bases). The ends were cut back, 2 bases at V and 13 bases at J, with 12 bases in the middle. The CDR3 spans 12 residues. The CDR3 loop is CASSLSRERQFF. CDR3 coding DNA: TGTGCCAGCAGTTTATCCAGGGAACGACAGTTCTTC.

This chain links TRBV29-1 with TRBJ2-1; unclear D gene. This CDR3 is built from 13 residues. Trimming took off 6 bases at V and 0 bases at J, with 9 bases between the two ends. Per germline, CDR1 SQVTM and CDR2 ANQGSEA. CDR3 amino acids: CSVRVNSYNEQFF. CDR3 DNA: TGCAGCGTCCGGGTGAACTCCTACAATGAGCAGTTCTTC.

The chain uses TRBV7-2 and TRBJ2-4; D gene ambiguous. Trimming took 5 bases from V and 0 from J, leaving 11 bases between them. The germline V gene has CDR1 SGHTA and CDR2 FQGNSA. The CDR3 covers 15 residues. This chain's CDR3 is CASSPWVEAKNIQYF. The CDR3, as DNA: TGTGCCAGCAGCCCTTGGGTAGAAGCCAAAAACATTCAGTACTTC.

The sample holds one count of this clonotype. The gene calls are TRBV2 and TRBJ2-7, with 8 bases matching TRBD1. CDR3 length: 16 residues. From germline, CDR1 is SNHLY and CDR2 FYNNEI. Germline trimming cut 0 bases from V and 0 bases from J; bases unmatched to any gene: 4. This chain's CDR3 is CASSEASQGGSYEQYF. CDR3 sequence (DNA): TGTGCCAGCAGTGAAGCGTCACAGGGGGGCTCCTACGAGCAGTACTTC.

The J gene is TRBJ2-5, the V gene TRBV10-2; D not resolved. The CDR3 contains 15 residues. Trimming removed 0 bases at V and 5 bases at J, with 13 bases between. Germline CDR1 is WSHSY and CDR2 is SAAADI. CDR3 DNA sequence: TGCGCCAGCAGTGAGTCTTTTGGGTACGGGGAGACCCAGTACTTC. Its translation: CASSESFGYGETQYF.

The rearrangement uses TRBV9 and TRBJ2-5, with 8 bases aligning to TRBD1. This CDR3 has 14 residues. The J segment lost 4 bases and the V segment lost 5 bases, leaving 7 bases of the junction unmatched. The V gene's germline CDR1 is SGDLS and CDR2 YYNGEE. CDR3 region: CASSGTGGRETQYF. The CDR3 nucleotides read TGTGCCAGCAGTGGAACAGGGGGGCGAGAGACCCAGTACTTC. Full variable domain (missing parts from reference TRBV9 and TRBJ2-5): DSGVTQTPKHLITATGQRVTLRCSPRSGDLSVYWYQQSLDQGLQFLIQYYNGEERAKGNILERFSAQQFPDLHSELNLSSLELGDSALYFCASSGTGGRETQYFGPGTRLLVL.

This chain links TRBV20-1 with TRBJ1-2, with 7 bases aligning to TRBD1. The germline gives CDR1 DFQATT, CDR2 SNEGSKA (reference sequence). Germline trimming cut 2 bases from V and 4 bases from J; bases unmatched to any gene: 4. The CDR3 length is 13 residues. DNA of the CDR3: TGCAGTGCTAGACTGGGACAGAGCTATGGCTACACCTTC. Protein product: CSARLGQSYGYTF.

The CDR3 is CASSPSQTLPFGYTF. As DNA, the CDR3 is TGTGCCAGCAGTCCGTCCCAAACCCTCCCCTTTGGCTACACCTTC. V usage is TRBV12-3 or TRBV12-4 and J usage is TRBJ1-2; no definite D call. V lost 5 bases and J 7 bases, leaving 20 bases between the germline ends. This CDR3 has 15 amino acids.

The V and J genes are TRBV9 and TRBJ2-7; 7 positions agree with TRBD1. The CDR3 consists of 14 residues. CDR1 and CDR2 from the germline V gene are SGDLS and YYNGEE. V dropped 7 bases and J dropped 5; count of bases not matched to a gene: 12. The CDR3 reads CASSRVDRANEQYF. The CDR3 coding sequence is TGTGCCAGCTCCCGCGTTGACAGGGCTAACGAGCAGTACTTC.

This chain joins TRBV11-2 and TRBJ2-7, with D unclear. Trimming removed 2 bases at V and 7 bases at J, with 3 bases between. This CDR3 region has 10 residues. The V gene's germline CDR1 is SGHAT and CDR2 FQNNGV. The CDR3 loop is CASSLSEQYF. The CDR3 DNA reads TGTGCCAGCAGCTTATCAGAGCAGTACTTC.

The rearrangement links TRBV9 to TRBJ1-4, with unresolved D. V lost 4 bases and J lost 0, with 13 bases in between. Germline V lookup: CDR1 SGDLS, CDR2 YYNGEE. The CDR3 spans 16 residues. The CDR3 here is CASSSGISSTNEKLFF. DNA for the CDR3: TGTGCCAGCAGCTCCGGGATTTCTTCAACTAATGAAAAACTGTTTTTT.

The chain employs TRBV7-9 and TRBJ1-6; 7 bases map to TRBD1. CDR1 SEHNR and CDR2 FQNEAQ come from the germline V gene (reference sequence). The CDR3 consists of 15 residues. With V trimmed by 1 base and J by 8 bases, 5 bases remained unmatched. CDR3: CASSLGRGTDSPLHF. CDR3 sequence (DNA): TGTGCCAGCAGCTTAGGTAGGGGGACAGATTCACCCCTCCACTTT.